These T cell receptor beta chains were read from a single sample in a study of beta chain features in type 1 diabetes. The assay was immunoSEQ multiplex PCR, and TCRdb's table has in-frame clones only and misses some. The repertoire includes under 400,000 clones, less than 20% of them detected once, and roughly 0.045% sits in the top ten. The material sequenced was naive CD4+ T cells from blood. The source is a young woman in good health. Both conserved end residues are part of each CDR3. Fields, in order: V gene, clone size, J gene, D gene, CDR3 protein, CDR3 DNA. The D gene is left open where the match is weak. Size values are once, few and many counts, or a class for expanded clones, and some rows have none.

v_gene: TRBV30
abundance: few
j_gene: TRBJ2-7
d_gene: .
CDR3aa: CAWRGAWGAYEQYF
CDR3nt: TGTGCCTGGAGGGGGGCCTGGGGAGCGTACGAGCAGTACTTC

v_gene: TRBV12-5
abundance: few
j_gene: TRBJ1-2
d_gene: TRBD1
CDR3aa: CASGPGGHGYTF
CDR3nt: TGTGCTAGTGGTCCAGGGGGCCATGGCTACACCTTC

v_gene: TRBV7-2
abundance: few
j_gene: TRBJ2-3
d_gene: TRBD2
CDR3aa: CASSPRGLAGVRDTQYF
CDR3nt: TGTGCCAGCAGCCCCCGAGGACTAGCGGGAGTTCGAGATACGCAGTATTTT

v_gene: TRBV30
abundance: .
j_gene: TRBJ2-7
d_gene: TRBD1
CDR3aa: CAWRPSLGQGAHEQYF
CDR3nt: TGTGCCTGGAGGCCATCTCTTGGACAGGGGGCCCACGAGCAGTACTTC

v_gene: TRBV9
abundance: few
j_gene: TRBJ2-1
d_gene: TRBD2
CDR3aa: CASSTLLASNEQFF
CDR3nt: TGTGCCAGCAGCACCTTACTAGCGAGCAATGAGCAGTTCTTC

v_gene: TRBV5-1
abundance: .
j_gene: TRBJ2-7
d_gene: .
CDR3aa: CASSLGTDHYEQYF
CDR3nt: TGCGCCAGCAGCTTAGGGACTGATCACTACGAGCAGTACTTC

v_gene: TRBV7-2
abundance: few
j_gene: TRBJ2-7
d_gene: .
CDR3aa: CASSPLGATYEQYF
CDR3nt: TGTGCCAGCAGCCCCCTGGGAGCTACCTACGAGCAGTACTTC

v_gene: TRBV6-6
abundance: .
j_gene: TRBJ1-1
d_gene: TRBD1
CDR3aa: CASRQGVEAFF
CDR3nt: TGTGCCAGCCGCCAGGGGGTCGAAGCTTTCTTT

v_gene: TRBV7-3
abundance: .
j_gene: TRBJ1-2
d_gene: TRBD1
CDR3aa: CASSLGGGQGEGYTF
CDR3nt: TGTGCCAGCAGCTTAGGGGGAGGACAGGGTGAAGGCTACACCTTC

v_gene: TRBV6-5
abundance: .
j_gene: TRBJ1-1
d_gene: .
CDR3aa: CASSYSSADYTEAFF
CDR3nt: TGTGCCAGCAGTTACTCGAGCGCAGACTACACTGAAGCTTTCTTT

v_gene: TRBV13
abundance: few
j_gene: TRBJ2-7
d_gene: TRBD2
CDR3aa: CASSTGGGSEQYF
CDR3nt: TGTGCCAGCAGCACGGGGGGGGGCTCGGAGCAGTACTTC

v_gene: TRBV5-1
abundance: few
j_gene: TRBJ1-3
d_gene: .
CDR3aa: CASSLPGNGNTIYF
CDR3nt: TGCGCCAGCAGCTTGCCAGGGAATGGAAACACCATATATTTT

v_gene: TRBV10-2
abundance: few
j_gene: TRBJ2-5
d_gene: TRBD2
CDR3aa: CASRLAGGETQYF
CDR3nt: TGCGCCAGCAGACTAGCGGGAGGGGAGACCCAGTACTTC

v_gene: TRBV19
abundance: .
j_gene: TRBJ1-1
d_gene: .
CDR3aa: CASKDLTDEAFF
CDR3nt: TGTGCCAGTAAGGACCTGACAGATGAAGCTTTCTTT

v_gene: TRBV11-3
abundance: .
j_gene: TRBJ2-5
d_gene: .
CDR3aa: CASSLGGQETQYF
CDR3nt: TGTGCCAGCAGCTTAGGAGGCCAAGAGACCCAGTACTTC

v_gene: TRBV29-1
abundance: few
j_gene: TRBJ2-3
d_gene: TRBD2
CDR3aa: CSVAGTKQRGGTDTQYF
CDR3nt: TGCAGCGTCGCCGGGACTAAACAGAGGGGCGGCACAGATACGCAGTATTTT

v_gene: TRBV15
abundance: .
j_gene: TRBJ2-7
d_gene: TRBD1
CDR3aa: CATSREAGGPYEQYF
CDR3nt: TGTGCCACCAGCAGAGAGGCAGGGGGTCCCTACGAGCAGTACTTC

v_gene: TRBV6-1
abundance: .
j_gene: TRBJ2-5
d_gene: .
CDR3aa: CASRSDSQETQYF
CDR3nt: TGTGCCAGCAGATCGGACAGCCAAGAGACCCAGTACTTC

v_gene: TRBV4-3
abundance: few
j_gene: TRBJ2-2
d_gene: TRBD2
CDR3aa: CASSQDYGLAGEGELFF
CDR3nt: TGCGCCAGCAGCCAAGATTATGGACTAGCGGGAGAAGGGGAGCTGTTTTTT

v_gene: TRBV9
abundance: .
j_gene: TRBJ2-3
d_gene: TRBD1
CDR3aa: CASSLRAGTASTDTQYF
CDR3nt: TGTGCCAGCAGCTTACGCGCTGGGACAGCTAGCACAGATACGCAGTATTTT

v_gene: TRBV25-1
abundance: .
j_gene: TRBJ2-7
d_gene: TRBD2
CDR3aa: CASSEWASGSSHEQYF
CDR3nt: TGTGCCAGCAGTGAATGGGCTAGCGGGAGTAGCCACGAGCAGTACTTC

v_gene: TRBV30
abundance: few
j_gene: TRBJ1-1
d_gene: .
CDR3aa: CAWSVPGPNTEAFF
CDR3nt: TGTGCCTGGAGTGTTCCCGGTCCGAACACTGAAGCTTTCTTT

v_gene: TRBV5-1
abundance: few
j_gene: TRBJ2-5
d_gene: .
CDR3aa: CASSGDFGAQETQYF
CDR3nt: TGCGCCAGCAGCGGGGACTTCGGGGCCCAAGAGACCCAGTACTTC

v_gene: TRBV6-6
abundance: .
j_gene: TRBJ2-3
d_gene: TRBD1
CDR3aa: CASRILGQGKTDTQYF
CDR3nt: TGTGCCAGCAGGATACTGGGACAGGGGAAAACAGATACGCAGTATTTT

v_gene: TRBV29-1
abundance: few
j_gene: TRBJ2-1
d_gene: TRBD2
CDR3aa: CSVVSSGSSYNEQFF
CDR3nt: TGCAGCGTTGTTTCTAGCGGGAGCTCCTACAATGAGCAGTTCTTC

v_gene: TRBV5-1
abundance: .
j_gene: TRBJ1-2
d_gene: .
CDR3aa: CASSLGQRYGYTF
CDR3nt: TGCGCCAGCAGCTTGGGACAGAGATATGGCTACACCTTC

v_gene: TRBV5-1
abundance: .
j_gene: TRBJ1-1
d_gene: .
CDR3aa: CASSLAGLEAFF
CDR3nt: TGCGCCAGCAGCTTGGCAGGACTTGAAGCTTTCTTT

v_gene: TRBV5-1
abundance: few
j_gene: TRBJ2-5
d_gene: .
CDR3aa: CASSFRDYQETQYF
CDR3nt: TGCGCCAGCAGCTTCCGGGACTACCAAGAGACCCAGTACTTC

v_gene: TRBV18
abundance: few
j_gene: TRBJ1-6
d_gene: TRBD1
CDR3aa: CASSPPGTGGNSPLHF
CDR3nt: TGTGCCAGCTCACCACCCGGGACAGGTGGAAATTCACCCCTCCACTTT

v_gene: TRBV21-1
abundance: few
j_gene: TRBJ2-7
d_gene: .
CDR3aa: CASSARDRGPEQYF
CDR3nt: TGTGCCAGCAGCGCCCGGGACAGGGGGCCCGAGCAGTACTTC

v_gene: TRBV9
abundance: .
j_gene: TRBJ2-1
d_gene: .
CDR3aa: CASSFTGSNEQFF
CDR3nt: TGTGCCAGCAGCTTTACAGGGTCGAATGAGCAGTTCTTC

v_gene: TRBV19
abundance: few
j_gene: TRBJ2-1
d_gene: .
CDR3aa: CASSRTGVVGEQFF
CDR3nt: TGTGCCAGTAGTAGGACGGGGGTGGTAGGTGAGCAGTTCTTC

v_gene: TRBV30
abundance: .
j_gene: TRBJ1-1
d_gene: .
CDR3aa: CAWDRVGVGITFF
CDR3nt: .

v_gene: TRBV7-9
abundance: few
j_gene: TRBJ2-2
d_gene: TRBD1
CDR3aa: CASSHGQGITGELFF
CDR3nt: TGTGCCAGCAGCCACGGACAGGGTATTACCGGGGAGCTGTTTTTT

v_gene: TRBV7-9
abundance: few
j_gene: TRBJ2-5
d_gene: TRBD1
CDR3aa: CASSSGQRSQYF
CDR3nt: TGTGCCAGCAGCTCGGGACAGAGGTCCCAGTACTTC

v_gene: TRBV7-9
abundance: few
j_gene: TRBJ2-7
d_gene: TRBD1
CDR3aa: CASSLPAGTGGREQYF
CDR3nt: TGTGCCAGCAGCCTGCCGGCCGGGACAGGGGGCAGGGAGCAGTACTTC